The 30 T cell receptor beta chains presented below share a single source sample, sequenced in a study of high-grade serous ovarian cancer treatment subgroups. Some clones are missing from TCRdb's copy, which holds only in-frame ones; the method was immunoSEQ multiplex PCR. The sample lists several thousand clones, 80% occurring once. Tumor tissue was taken before any definitive surgery or chemotherapy was given. Sequences were obtained from tumor tissue. These receptors all stem from a human donor with high-grade serous ovarian cancer.

DNA of the CDR3: TGTGCCAGCAGTGATAGGCAGGGTGTTAACACTGAAGCTTTCTTT. It translates to CASSDRQGVNTEAFF. The chain is built from TRBV6-1 and TRBJ1-1, with TRBD1 as a possible D gene (5 bases). From germline, CDR1 is MNHNS and CDR2 SASEGT. CDR3 length: 15 amino acids. V dropped 3 bases and J dropped 2 bases, with 13 bases sitting between them.

The CDR3 DNA sequence: TGTGCCAGCAGGAGAGCAGGGGGCGGGTCCACTGAAGCTTTCTTT. It is translated as CASRRAGGGSTEAFF. The chain links TRBV27 to TRBJ1-1; the match to TRBD1 covers 8 bases. The CDR3 runs 15 residues. The germline V gene encodes CDR1 MNHEY and CDR2 SMNVEV (reference sequence). V shed 6 bases, J shed 4 bases, and the junction held 10 bases outside the gene matches.

The gene calls are TRBV5-6 and TRBJ1-6, with 10 bases lining up with TRBD1. Germline lookup yields CDR1 SGHDT and CDR2 YYEEEE. The CDR3 is 15 residues long. Trimming removed 4 bases from V and 9 bases from J; junction bases left unmatched: 7. CDR3 sequence: CASSVGQGWGSPLHF. For the CDR3, the DNA is TGTGCCAGCAGCGTGGGACAGGGGTGGGGTTCACCCCTCCACTTT.

The table lists this clone with a few counts. V usage is TRBV7-2 and J usage is TRBJ1-1; no reliable D call. Trimming removed 2 bases at V and 7 bases at J, with 17 bases between. Looked up from germline, CDR1 is SGHTA and CDR2 is FQGNSA. CDR3 length equals 15 residues. The chain's CDR3 is CASSLYASQQIEAFF. In nucleotides, the CDR3 is TGTGCCAGCAGCTTATATGCGTCACAGCAGATTGAAGCTTTCTTT.

The V and J genes are TRBV5-4 and TRBJ1-2; D gene uncertain. CDR1 and CDR2 (germline): SGHNT, YYREEE (reference sequence). V was clipped by 4 bases and J by 5 bases, with 21 bases between them. This CDR3 is built from 16 residues. Written as DNA, the CDR3 is TGTGCCAGCAGCCCCGATTTGATGGGAGTTGTATATGGCTACACCTTC. Protein sequence: CASSPDLMGVVYGYTF.

The CDR3 is CASTDRDSNQPQHF. CDR3 nucleotides: TGTGCCAGCACCGACAGGGATAGCAATCAGCCCCAGCATTTT. The V gene is TRBV19, the J gene TRBJ1-5; TRBD1 aligns across 7 bases. This CDR3 has 14 residues. Losses at the gene ends were 9 bases for V and 0 bases for J; bases not matched to a gene: 5. From germline, CDR1 is LNHDA and CDR2 SQIVND (reference sequence).

The chain employs TRBV5-1 and TRBJ2-7; TRBD1 aligns across 11 bases. The V and J ends lost 3 bases and 4 bases, in that order; junction bases with no gene match: 15. The CDR3 is 18 amino acids. Germline V gene sequence: CDR1 SGHRS, CDR2 YFSETQ. The CDR3 sequence is CASSSLLPGQGAIYEQYF. In DNA, the CDR3 is TGCGCCAGCAGCTCGTTACTCCCTGGACAGGGGGCTATTTACGAGCAGTACTTC.

The rearrangement links TRBV10-2 to TRBJ1-5; D is unresolved. CDR3 length: 16 amino acids. Germline lookup yields CDR1 WSHSY and CDR2 SAAADI. Trimming shortened V by 3 bases and J by 3 bases, and 15 bases separated the two germline ends. CDR3: CASSDNSAFLNQPQHF. The CDR3, as DNA: TGCGCCAGCAGTGATAACAGCGCCTTCCTCAATCAGCCCCAGCATTTT.

This chain uses TRBV19 with TRBJ2-5; either TRBD1 or TRBD2 may supply D (5 bases each). CDR1 is LNHDA and CDR2 is SQIVND in the germline V gene (reference sequence). The CDR3 spans 14 residues. The V end lost 1 base, the J end lost 5 bases, and 11 bases lay between the germline ends. The CDR3 reads CASSIGGEGETQYF. The CDR3 region has the DNA TGTGCCAGTAGTATAGGAGGGGAAGGGGAGACCCAGTACTTC.

This sequence joins TRBV7-2 and TRBJ1-3; no clear D gene. The ends were cut back, 1 base at V and 4 bases at J, with 14 bases in the middle. Germline CDR1 reads SGHTA; CDR2 reads FQGNSA. This CDR3 region has 16 residues. The CDR3 sequence is CASSLELMVGGNTIYF. The CDR3 DNA follows: TGTGCCAGCAGCTTAGAGTTGATGGTGGGGGGAAACACCATATATTTT.

V usage is TRBV4-2 and J usage is TRBJ1-1; perhaps TRBD1 as D (5 bases). V lost 0 bases, J lost 4 bases, and 12 bases lay in between. Germline values: CDR1 LGHNA, CDR2 YNFKEQ. The CDR3 is 15 residues long. This chain's CDR3 is CASSQERGGFTEAFF. Written as DNA, the CDR3 is TGTGCCAGCAGCCAAGAACGGGGCGGGTTCACTGAAGCTTTCTTT.

Judged by abundance, this clone is hyperexpanded. The V call is TRBV10-3, the J call TRBJ2-7; D not resolved. Germline CDR1 reads ENHRY; CDR2 reads SYGVKD. The ends were cut back, 6 bases at V and 4 bases at J, with 10 bases in the middle. The CDR3 spans 12 residues. As DNA, the CDR3 is TGTGCCATCAGGAGCAACCCTTACGAGCAGTACTTC. Translated, it gives CAIRSNPYEQYF.

CDR3 sequence: CASSLAGSGGARDTQYF. CDR3 bases: TGTGCCAGCAGCTTAGCGGGTAGCGGGGGGGCCAGAGATACGCAGTATTTT. J is TRBJ2-3 and V is TRBV7-2; the match to TRBD2 covers 11 bases. The CDR3 sequence is 17 residues long. Trimming removed 0 bases from V and 5 bases from J; junction bases left unmatched: 7. Germline V lookup: CDR1 SGHTA, CDR2 FQGNSA.

This clone appeared once. The chain joins TRBV4-2 to TRBJ1-4; maybe TRBD1 (6 bases). Trimming shortened V by 1 base and J by 5 bases, and 11 bases separated the two germline ends. The CDR3 totals 15 residues. Looked up from germline, CDR1 is LGHNA and CDR2 is YNFKEQ. The CDR3 region is CASSQVRGANEKLFF. In nucleotides, the CDR3 is TGTGCCAGCAGCCAAGTCCGGGGGGCAAATGAAAAACTGTTTTTT.

The chain combines TRBV6-4 with TRBJ1-1, with D possibly TRBD1 on 5 matching bases. This CDR3 is 14 amino acids long. Germline loops: CDR1 MRHNA, CDR2 SNTAGT. The V end lost 6 bases, the J end lost 5 bases, and 16 bases lay between the germline ends. This chain's CDR3 is CASRDTSKGTEAFF. CDR3 nucleotides: TGTGCCAGCAGGGACACATCAAAGGGAACTGAAGCTTTCTTT.

The genes are TRBV10-1 and TRBJ2-3; D call uncertain. There are 13 residues in the CDR3. Looked up from germline, CDR1 is WNHNN and CDR2 is SYGVQD (reference sequence). V gave up 3 bases and J gave up 6 bases, with 10 bases separating them. The CDR3 sequence: CASSDKSLDTQYF. The CDR3 DNA follows: TGCGCCAGCAGTGATAAATCTTTGGATACGCAGTATTTT.

This clone is large within its sample. The chain links TRBV5-1 to TRBJ1-3; no firm D call. The V end lost 7 bases, the J end lost 4 bases, and 6 bases lay between the germline ends. Germline V gene sequence: CDR1 SGHRS, CDR2 YFSETQ. This CDR3 is 11 amino acids long. CDR3 DNA: TGCGCCAGCCGCGGAGGAAACACCATATATTTT. Encoded protein: CASRGGNTIYF.

The chain has TRBV12-2 and TRBJ1-1; TRBD1 is taken as the D call from the table, unchecked against the DNA. TRBV12-2 is designated a pseudogene. The CDR3 is made up of 15 amino acids. CDR3 DNA: TGTGCAAGTCGCCCTTACAGGGGGCTGGACACTGAAGCTTTCTTT. Amino acid sequence: CASRPYRGLDTEAFF.

This chain joins TRBV6-5 and TRBJ2-2; the D is unclear. Germline V gene data show CDR1 as MNHEY and CDR2 as SVGAGI. V was pared by 0 bases and J by 7 bases, with 3 bases between. The CDR3 has 12 residues. Written as DNA, the CDR3 is TGTGCCAGCAGTTACTCGGTCGGGGAGCTGTTTTTT. Amino acid sequence: CASSYSVGELFF.

The genes are TRBV4-3 and TRBJ2-3; 7 bases are shared with TRBD2. CDR3 size: 17 residues. Germline assignment: CDR1 LGHNA and CDR2 YSLEER. The junction had 12 bases not matched to a gene; V was cut back by 0 bases and J by 6 bases. CDR3 loop: CASSQDFRGLSADTQYF. Written as DNA, the CDR3 is TGCGCCAGCAGCCAAGATTTCCGGGGACTATCTGCCGATACGCAGTATTTT.

The chain uses TRBV5-6 and TRBJ1-1, with a tentative D call TRBD1 (6 bases). The CDR3 runs to 14 residues. The V end lost 2 bases, the J end lost 1 base, and 9 bases lay between the germline ends. CDR1 is SGHDT, CDR2 YYEEEE, per germline. The CDR3 loop is CASSFRTANTEAFF. DNA for the CDR3: TGTGCCAGCAGCTTCCGGACAGCGAACACTGAAGCTTTCTTT. Using reference TRBV5-6 and TRBJ1-1 for the parts outside the CDR3, the full variable domain is DAGVTQSPTHLIKTRGQQVTLRCSPKSGHDTVSWYQQALGQGPQFIFQYYEEEERQRGNFPDRFSGHQFPNYSSELNVNALLLGDSALYLCASSFRTANTEAFFGQGTRLTVV.

The rearrangement links TRBV6-4 to TRBJ2-3, with TRBD1 identical over 7 bases. V lost 4 bases and J lost 3; bases outside the gene matches: 4. Germline V gene lookup returns CDR1 MRHNA and CDR2 SNTAGT. This CDR3 is built from 14 residues. The CDR3 protein is CASSANRGTDTQYF. The CDR3, as DNA: TGTGCCAGCAGTGCCAACAGGGGAACAGATACGCAGTATTTT.

This clone was seen a handful of times. The rearrangement links TRBV6-5 to TRBJ2-5; the D is unclear. V dropped 2 bases and J dropped 2 bases, with 15 bases sitting between them. Germline V gene lookup returns CDR1 MNHEY and CDR2 SVGAGI. This CDR3 is 16 amino acids long. The CDR3 here is CASSYGVSLGQETQYF. The CDR3 nucleotides are TGTGCCAGCAGTTACGGGGTGTCTTTAGGGCAAGAGACCCAGTACTTC.

This chain uses TRBV5-4 with TRBJ2-4; 12 bases are a match to TRBD1. Trimming took 4 bases from V and 6 from J; bases not matched to a gene: 5. The CDR3 sequence is 15 residues long. CDR1 is SGHNT and CDR2 is YYREEE in the germline V gene (reference sequence). CDR3 loop: CASSIGTGGRNIQYF. CDR3 in DNA: TGTGCCAGCAGCATCGGGACAGGGGGCCGAAACATTCAGTACTTC.

The chain joins TRBV14 to TRBJ1-1; D possibly corresponds to TRBD1 (5 bases). CDR3 length: 14 residues. V was cut by 4 bases and J by 11 bases, with 20 bases left in between. Germline-derived CDR1 and CDR2 are SGHDN and FVKESK. The CDR3, as DNA: TGTGCCAGCAGCCGTGGGGGTTCGGCAGGGCATGCTTTCTTT. It is translated as CASSRGGSAGHAFF.

This chain uses TRBV19 with TRBJ1-2, with D tentatively TRBD1 (6 bases). CDR1 and CDR2 (germline): LNHDA, SQIVND (reference sequence). Trimming pared 6 bases from V and 3 bases from J, leaving 14 bases between. This CDR3 is built from 14 residues. The CDR3 nucleotides read TGTGCCAGTAGGAAACGACAGGCTGACTATGGCTACACCTTC. Its protein product is CASRKRQADYGYTF.

In this sample, this clone turned up once. The chain joins TRBV5-1 to TRBJ1-4; tentatively, D is TRBD1 (5 bases). Trimming took 5 bases from V and 1 from J, leaving 9 bases between them. The CDR3 is 14 residues long. Germline CDR1 SGHRS, CDR2 YFSETQ. This chain's CDR3 is CASRAQGTNEKLFF. The CDR3 DNA is TGCGCCAGCAGGGCCCAGGGAACTAATGAAAAACTGTTTTTT.

The V call is TRBV5-1, the J call TRBJ1-1; the match to TRBD1 covers 9 bases. CDR1 is SGHRS, CDR2 YFSETQ, per germline. With 5 bases clipped from V and 5 bases from J, the junction kept 7 bases outside the gene matches. The CDR3 has 14 amino acids. In DNA, the CDR3 is TGCGCCAGCAGATCTCTGACAGGGGGAACTGAAGCTTTCTTT. Protein product: CASRSLTGGTEAFF.

The chain carries TRBV6-1 and TRBJ2-3, with 9 bases lining up with TRBD2. CDR1 MNHNS and CDR2 SASEGT come from the germline V gene. The CDR3 sequence is 13 residues long. J gave up 6 bases and V 7 bases, and 5 bases lay outside the gene matches. In nucleotides, the CDR3 is TGTGCCAGCACAGGGACTAGCCTCGATACGCAGTATTTT. This encodes CASTGTSLDTQYF.

This clone is medium-sized in the sample. This chain joins TRBV30 and TRBJ1-1, with 9 bases that match TRBD1. The germline CDR1 and CDR2 sequences are GTSNPN and SVGIG (reference sequence). The CDR3 covers 14 residues. V was clipped by 5 bases and J by 5 bases; unmatched bases: 9. Here the CDR3 reads CAWSRGQGRTEAFF. The CDR3 bases are TGTGCCTGGTCTCGAGGACAGGGGAGGACTGAAGCTTTCTTT.